These 8 T cell receptor beta chains came from one sample sequenced in a study of blood T cell repertoires in COVID-19. Here immunoSEQ multiplex PCR was the method, and the copy in TCRdb shows in-frame clones only, minus some. The data show tens of thousands of clones, with 90% seen just once and around 1.3% held by the top ten. Sequenced material: peripheral blood. All receptors derive from a man aged 60 to 69 with acute or convalescent COVID-19.

The V and J genes are TRBV25-1 and TRBJ2-3; D might be TRBD1 (6 bases). Germline V gene lookup returns CDR1 MGHDK and CDR2 SYGVNS. Trimming removed 2 bases from V and 0 bases from J, with 15 bases in between. The CDR3 is 17 amino acids. Here the CDR3 reads CASSENRQGLSTDTQYF. Here the CDR3 DNA reads TGTGCCAGCAGTGAAAATAGGCAGGGGCTAAGCACAGATACGCAGTATTTT.

The chain employs TRBV7-8 and TRBJ2-5; possible D gene TRBD1, 5 bases. The V end lost 1 base, the J end lost 4 bases, and 19 bases lay between the germline ends. The CDR3 contains 17 residues. The germline V gene encodes CDR1 SGHVS and CDR2 FQNEAQ. The CDR3 region is CASSLGIRGMVLETQYF. CDR3 in DNA: TGTGCCAGCAGCTTAGGGATTAGGGGCATGGTATTAGAGACCCAGTACTTC.

V gene TRBV9 combines with J gene TRBJ2-7; 9 bases map to TRBD2. Trimming cost V 0 bases and J 3 bases; bases outside gene matches: 4. Germline V CDR1 and CDR2: SGDLS, YYNGEE. The CDR3 has 15 residues. The CDR3 DNA follows: TGTGCCAGCAGCGTAGGAGCGGGGGGCCACTACGAGCAGTACTTC. This gives the protein CASSVGAGGHYEQYF.

The rearrangement joins TRBV11-2 to TRBJ2-2; the match to TRBD1 covers 8 bases. V lost 3 bases and J lost 6; bases outside the gene matches: 12. This CDR3 has 17 residues. The V gene's germline CDR1 is SGHAT and CDR2 FQNNGV. The CDR3 here is CASSLGGAGGLAGELFF. The CDR3 DNA sequence: TGTGCCAGCAGCTTGGGTGGGGCAGGGGGCCTCGCCGGGGAGCTGTTTTTT.

The chain employs TRBV24-1 and TRBJ2-2; D perhaps matches TRBD1 (5 bases). This CDR3 contains 17 residues. V was pared by 8 bases and J by 2 bases, with 20 bases between. CDR1 KGHDR and CDR2 SFDVKD come from the germline V gene. The CDR3 DNA is TGTGCCACCAAGGGGATCGGCTCTCAAGGCAACACCGGGGAGCTGTTTTTT. This sequence encodes CATKGIGSQGNTGELFF.

The chain uses TRBV5-1 and TRBJ2-5; 9 bases align to TRBD1. CDR1 is SGHRS, CDR2 YFSETQ, per germline. The ends lost 0 bases at V and 3 bases at J; junction bases unmatched: 3. There are 15 residues in the CDR3. The CDR3: CASSLGGTGKETQYF. Here the CDR3 DNA reads TGCGCCAGCAGCTTGGGTGGGACAGGGAAAGAGACCCAGTACTTC.

The chain carries TRBV11-1 and TRBJ2-7; no definite D call. Germline loops: CDR1 SGHAT, CDR2 FQDESV (reference sequence). The CDR3 extends over 13 amino acids. Trimming cost V 1 base and J 2 bases, with 6 bases left between them. The CDR3 region is CASSLGLTYEQYF. The CDR3 DNA follows: TGTGCCAGCAGCTTAGGACTGACCTACGAGCAGTACTTC.

This rearrangement joins TRBV19 to TRBJ1-5; 7 bases fit TRBD1. The ends lost 5 bases at V and 3 bases at J; junction bases unmatched: 4. The CDR3 is 14 amino acids. Germline V gives CDR1 LNHDA, CDR2 SQIVND (reference sequence). The CDR3 spells CASSLTGDNQPQHF. In DNA, the CDR3 is TGTGCCAGTAGTTTAACAGGGGACAATCAGCCCCAGCATTTT. Looking up the rest from reference TRBV19 and TRBJ1-5 gives the full variable domain: DGGITQSPKYLFRKEGQNVTLSCEQNLNHDAMYWYRQDPGQGLRLIYYSQIVNDFQKGDIAEGYSVSREKKESFPLTVTSAQKNPTAFYLCASSLTGDNQPQHFGDGTRLSIL.